A selection of T cell receptor beta chains follows, all from one sample in a study of T cells after yellow fever vaccination. TCRdb redid the calling of the 5' RACE reads with MiXCR, one entry per CDR3 protein. The data hold about 580,000 distinct CDR3 sequences, with approximately 16% observed a single time. Source: PBMCs, taken about 5 days after the first yellow fever vaccination. Every receptor here comes from a man younger than 35 who received the YFV17D yellow fever vaccine. The CDR3 runs from the conserved cysteine through the conserved F or W.

v_call,cdr3_aa
TRBV5-1,CASSLGIAGPTDTQYF
TRBV7-9,CASSPGRMNTEAFF
TRBV7-2,CASSFLSGFENTEAFF
TRBV28,CASSLHQGSNQPQHF
TRBV7-2,CASSFRLSDTQYF
TRBV12-3/TRBV12-4,CASRTRGAASGELFF
TRBV6-2/TRBV6-3,CASTVDRGDYSNQPQHF
TRBV5-4,CASSGGAGRDTEPFF
TRBV7-9,CASSPVLNEKLFF
TRBV11-2,CASSPGQGSSYNEQFF
TRBV5-6,CASSPGTGTRGVVQYF
TRBV4-2,CASSQDLGTSGGYNEQFF
TRBV20-1,CSATDGGRNTEAFF
TRBV9,CASSVDPGNYGYTF
TRBV5-1,CASSFGLSSPLHF